This TCR beta chain is drawn from a study of T-cell memory formation after mild COVID-19. TCRdb ran MiXCR on the 5' RACE reads and lists one entry per CDR3 protein. This table has about 270,000 distinct CDR3 sequences, less than 20% appearing once. Germline CDR1 is SGDLS and CDR2 is YYNGEE. J gave up 3 bases and V 4 bases, and 7 bases lay outside the gene matches. This CDR3 has 16 amino acids. Only a few counts were recorded for this clonotype. This clonotype was obtained from an adult woman who had mild COVID-19 (a few samples of this study predate the infection). Cell type and time point are not known. The J gene is TRBJ1-1, the V gene TRBV9; 12 nucleotides agree with TRBD1. Source material: PBMCs or a T cell subset sorted from them (not recorded which). CDR3 protein: CASSSGQGALYTEAFF. CDR3 nucleotide sequence: TGTGCCAGCAGCTCGGGACAGGGGGCTCTGTACACTGAAGCTTTCTTT.